In this sample, the clone carrying this T cell receptor beta chain is medium-sized. The antigen remains unidentified. One junction end does not reproduce the germline sequence, and a read error may be involved. The data belong to a study of T cells in Graves' hyperthyroidism and ophthalmopathy. Study observations and caveats: A model using 13 V-J features told ophthalmopathy apart from stable hyperthyroidism. Most thyroid clonotypes expanded above 0.001 were also detected in blood.

Each diagnosis drew on symptoms, thyroxine, TRAb, thyroid ultrasound and orbital computed tomography findings. PBMCs were derived from about 10 ml fresh peripheral blood. Authors of the study amplified TCR beta CDR3 regions from RNA transcripts. Researchers ran a first-round RT-PCR on the TCR CDR3 using the HTBI primer set. TCRdb ran MiXCR on the multiplex PCR reads and lists one entry per CDR3 protein. Of some 560,000 distinct CDR3 sequences listed, 14% were seen once; the top ten hold approximately 15%. This CDR3 region has 15 residues. From germline, CDR1 is SGHRS and CDR2 YFSETQ. The sequencing sample was made of blood. The gene calls are TRBV5-1 and TRBJ2-2, with 8 positions matching TRBD1. The clonotype originates from a woman aged 40 to 50 with Graves' hyperthyroidism. DNA for the CDR3: TGTGCCAGCAGCCTGACAGGGGAGAACACCGGGGAGCTGTTTTTT. Encoded protein: CASSLTGENTGELFF.